Presented here are 13 T cell receptor beta chains from one specimen sequenced in a study of Ad26.COV2.S vaccination and SARS-CoV-2 variants. The treatment denotes: some 19 received Ad26.COV2.S at low or high dose, single or two shots; about 5 received placebo; per-sample allocation not given. Specimens were obtained on day 63 following the first vaccine or placebo injection. Libraries were prepared by immunoSEQ multiplex PCR; TCRdb keeps only in-frame clonotypes and omits some of them. The profile shows just over 350,000 clones, approximately 84% of them singletons. Sequencing used peripheral blood, obtained in a trial of Ad26.COV2.S vaccine versus placebo. These receptors all come from a person aged 18-60 years who received the Ad26.COV2.S COVID-19 vaccine or a placebo.

This chain uses TRBV12-3 or TRBV12-4 with TRBJ1-4; the D gene is possibly TRBD1 (6 bases). Trimming took off 1 base at V and 11 bases at J, with 11 bases between the two ends. This CDR3 contains 13 residues. The CDR3 DNA sequence: TGTGCCAGCAGTTTAGGGGGGGCCCGGAAACTGTTTTTT. It encodes CASSLGGARKLFF.

CDR3 nucleotide sequence: TGCGCCAGCAGCCAAAGTCGTAACACCGGGGAGCTGTTTTTT. Translating it yields CASSQSRNTGELFF. V gene TRBV4-3 combines with J gene TRBJ2-2; D call uncertain. The germline CDR1 and CDR2 sequences are LGHNA and YSLEER. CDR3 length: 14 amino acids. Trimming left V 2 bases short and J 2 bases short, with 6 bases between.

The rearrangement joins TRBV14 to TRBJ2-7, with 9 bases lining up with TRBD1. This CDR3 contains 15 residues. With V trimmed by 4 bases and J by 0 bases, 4 bases remained unmatched. Germline-derived CDR1 and CDR2 are SGHDN and FVKESK. This CDR3 reads CASSRKGQGSYEQYF. The CDR3, as DNA: TGTGCCAGCAGCCGAAAGGGACAGGGCTCCTACGAGCAGTACTTC.

The genes are TRBV9 and TRBJ2-1; 8 positions agree with TRBD1. V shed 0 bases and J 8 bases; nucleotides not matched to a gene: 10. Germline CDR1 is SGDLS and CDR2 is YYNGEE. This CDR3 region has 16 residues. This chain's CDR3 is CASSVGWAGGPDEQFF. The CDR3 DNA follows: TGTGCCAGCAGCGTAGGTTGGGCAGGGGGCCCCGATGAGCAGTTCTTC.

Details on this clone: Within the sample, other DNA sequences also encode this same CDR3. The chain is built from TRBV5-1 and TRBJ1-2; D uncertain. This CDR3 has 13 residues. CDR1 SGHRS and CDR2 YFSETQ come from the germline V gene. Trimming stripped 4 bases from V and 3 bases from J, with 10 bases between. DNA of the CDR3: TGCGCCAGCAGCCCGGACGGTTACTATGGCTACACCTTC. Translated, it gives CASSPDGYYGYTF. Variable domain in full (rest from reference TRBV5-1 and TRBJ1-2): KAGVTQTPRYLIKTRGQQVTLSCSPISGHRSVSWYQQTPGQGLQFLFEYFSETQRNKGNFPGRFSGRQFSNSRSEMNVSTLELGDSALYLCASSPDGYYGYTFGSGTRLTVV.

This clone was seen just once. J is TRBJ2-5 and V is TRBV7-2; 9 bases fit TRBD1. This CDR3 comprises 13 residues. V shed 5 bases and J 4 bases; nucleotides not matched to a gene: 2. The germline V gene has CDR1 SGHTA and CDR2 FQGNSA. DNA of the CDR3: TGTGCCAGCAGCCCGGGACAGGGAGAGACCCAGTACTTC. This gives the protein CASSPGQGETQYF. Full variable domain (missing parts from reference TRBV7-2 and TRBJ2-5): GAGVSQSPSNKVTEKGKDVELRCDPISGHTALYWYRQSLGQGLEFLIYFQGNSAPDKSGLPSDRFSAERTGGSVSTLTIQRTQQEDSAVYLCASSPGQGETQYFGPGTRLLVL.

This chain's CDR3 is CASSVDTLAGRTNEQFF. The CDR3 nucleotides are TGTGCCAGCAGTGTCGATACACTAGCGGGGAGAACCAATGAGCAGTTCTTC. This chain links TRBV25-1 with TRBJ2-1; 10 bases agree with TRBD2. Trimming took 4 bases from V and 6 from J; bases not matched to a gene: 12. CDR3 size: 17 residues. The germline CDR1 and CDR2 sequences are MGHDK and SYGVNS.

The chain couples TRBV7-9 to TRBJ1-4; D is undetermined. Trimming left V 6 bases short and J 0 bases short, with 8 bases between. Germline V gene sequence: CDR1 SEHNR, CDR2 FQNEAQ (reference sequence). The CDR3 has 14 residues. The CDR3: CASRTSATNEKLFF. The DNA for the CDR3 is TGTGCCAGCAGAACGAGCGCAACTAATGAAAAACTGTTTTTT.

The chain carries TRBV5-4 and TRBJ2-7, with 14 positions matching TRBD2. This CDR3 spans 17 amino acids. The V and J ends lost 5 bases and 0 bases, in that order; junction bases with no gene match: 7. Per germline, CDR1 SGHNT and CDR2 YYREEE (reference sequence). Here the CDR3 DNA reads TGTGCCAGCAGTATCGGACTAGCGGGAGGCAGCTCCTACGAGCAGTACTTC. As protein: CASSIGLAGGSSYEQYF.

The chain employs TRBV3-1 (or the pseudogene TRBV3-2) and TRBJ2-3; D possibly corresponds to TRBD2 (6 bases). From germline, CDR1 is LGHDT and CDR2 YNNKEL (reference sequence). Trimming cost V 1 base and J 7 bases, with 18 bases left between them. This CDR3 spans 16 amino acids. The DNA of the CDR3 is TGTGCCAGCAGCCAAGGGGATAGCGGCCCTCGCCATACGCAGTATTTT. Its translation: CASSQGDSGPRHTQYF.

The rearrangement joins TRBV28 to TRBJ2-2; unclear D gene. V lost 6 bases and J lost 4, with 24 bases in between. The CDR3 loop spans 18 amino acids. From germline, CDR1 is MDHEN and CDR2 SYDVKM. The CDR3 DNA sequence: TGTGCCAGCAGCCTGCGTGTGTCGAGCCTTGTCTTCACCGGGGAGCTGTTTTTT. Translating it yields CASSLRVSSLVFTGELFF. The full variable domain, completed using reference TRBV28 and TRBJ2-2, is DVKVTQSSRYLVKRTGEKVFLECVQDMDHENMFWYRQDPGLGLRLIYFSYDVKMKEKGDIPEGYSVSREKKERFSLILESASTNQTSMYLCASSLRVSSLVFTGELFFGEGSRLTVL.

The chain has TRBV11-2 and TRBJ2-1, with no clear D. The CDR3 is 13 residues long. V was shortened by 2 bases and J by 9 bases, with 11 bases between the two germline ends. The germline V gene encodes CDR1 SGHAT and CDR2 FQNNGV. The CDR3 loop is CASSLTGDGEQFF. CDR3 sequence (DNA): TGTGCCAGCAGCTTAACCGGAGATGGTGAGCAGTTCTTC.

The gene calls are TRBV18 and TRBJ2-5; 7 bases are a match to TRBD1. Trimming took 4 bases from V and 3 from J; bases not matched to a gene: 5. The CDR3 totals 14 residues. CDR1 and CDR2 from the germline V gene are KGHSH and LQKENI. The CDR3 loop reads CASSHNRGEETQYF. In nucleotides, the CDR3 is TGTGCCAGCTCACACAACAGGGGCGAAGAGACCCAGTACTTC.